What follows is one T cell receptor (beta chain) and its context. This CDR3 is built from 15 residues. With 5 bases clipped from V and 4 bases from J, the junction kept 8 bases outside the gene matches. Germline values: CDR1 LNHDA, CDR2 SQIVND (reference sequence). Only in-frame clones appear in the TCRdb table, and some are missing; sequencing was by immunoSEQ multiplex PCR. The sample shows 70,000 or so clones, around 75% of them seen only once. Autologous stem cell transplantation was followed by relapse in every patient, and brentuximab vedotin exposure varied. The record originates from a study of PD-1 blockade in classical Hodgkin lymphoma. Overall study context: It was nivolumab at 3 mg/kg, given intravenously every 2 weeks, that patients received.

The sequencing used peripheral blood mononuclear cells (PBMCs), collected before the second cycle of nivolumab. The chain links TRBV19 to TRBJ1-2, with 9 bases fitting TRBD1. This receptor was obtained from a human donor with classical Hodgkin lymphoma. CDR3 loop: CASSRSDRGSYGYTF. CDR3 nucleotide sequence: TGTGCCAGTAGTCGGTCGGACAGGGGCAGCTATGGCTACACCTTC. Supplemented by reference TRBV19 and TRBJ1-2, the full variable domain reads DGGITQSPKYLFRKEGQNVTLSCEQNLNHDAMYWYRQDPGQGLRLIYYSQIVNDFQKGDIAEGYSVSREKKESFPLTVTSAQKNPTAFYLCASSRSDRGSYGYTFGSGTRLTVV.